Each of the 21 T cell receptor beta chains below was sequenced from the same sample in a study of CD8+ T cells in alopecia areata. RNA was extracted and reverse transcribed into cDNA as the sequencing template. The method was immunoSEQ multiplex PCR; TCRdb's version includes in-frame clones alone and lacks a portion of them. The sample consists of some 110,000 clones, around 50% of them appearing once. Treatment: oral pan-JAK inhibitor, 5-10 mg twice daily. Sample: CD8+ T cells sorted from blood, taken at week 24, from a patient treated with tofacitinib. The receptors come from a human donor with alopecia areata.

This clone was counted a few times. This chain uses TRBV5-1 with TRBJ2-1; 9 nucleotides align to TRBD1. J gave up 8 bases and V 2 bases, and 8 bases lay outside the gene matches. Germline V gene sequence: CDR1 SGHRS, CDR2 YFSETQ. The CDR3 extends over 15 amino acids. The chain's CDR3 is CASSFDRGVLDEQFF. CDR3 sequence (DNA): TGCGCCAGCAGCTTCGACAGGGGGGTTTTGGATGAGCAGTTCTTC.

The chain employs TRBV2 and TRBJ2-5, with D perhaps matching TRBD2 (7 bases). This CDR3 contains 12 residues. Germline assignment: CDR1 SNHLY and CDR2 FYNNEI. With 7 bases removed from V and 10 bases from J, the gap between germline ends came to 16 bases. CDR3 coding DNA: TGTGCCAGCACCTGGGGGGAGGGGGACCAGTACTTC. It yields the protein CASTWGEGDQYF.

This clone was observed a few times. The gene calls are TRBV27 and TRBJ2-5, with a tentative D call TRBD1 (6 bases). The CDR3 runs 14 residues. Trimming pared 2 bases from V and 1 base from J, leaving 8 bases between. CDR1 and CDR2 (germline): MNHEY, SMNVEV (reference sequence). Here the CDR3 reads CASSLTGPQETQYF. In nucleotides, the CDR3 is TGTGCCAGCAGTTTAACAGGGCCCCAAGAGACCCAGTACTTC.

The sample holds one count of this clone. The J gene is TRBJ2-1, the V gene TRBV9; D is unclear. Trimming left V 0 bases short and J 9 bases short, with 10 bases between. The CDR3 runs 13 residues. Germline V CDR1 and CDR2: SGDLS, YYNGEE. CDR3 sequence (DNA): TGTGCCAGCAGCGTAGCTGAAGAGATTGAGCAGTTCTTC. This codes for CASSVAEEIEQFF. Using reference TRBV9 and TRBJ2-1 for the parts outside the CDR3, the full variable domain is DSGVTQTPKHLITATGQRVTLRCSPRSGDLSVYWYQQSLDQGLQFLIQYYNGEERAKGNILERFSAQQFPDLHSELNLSSLELGDSALYFCASSVAEEIEQFFGPGTRLTVL.

V usage is TRBV27 and J usage is TRBJ1-5, with D maybe TRBD1 (5 bases). CDR3 length: 15 amino acids. The germline CDR1 and CDR2 sequences are MNHEY and SMNVEV (reference sequence). V lost 5 bases to trimming and J lost 0 bases, with 11 bases between them. The CDR3 sequence is CASSPGTHSNQPQHF. The CDR3 coding sequence is TGTGCCAGCAGTCCCGGGACTCATAGCAATCAGCCCCAGCATTTT.

This clone has more than one count but fewer than ten. The chain uses TRBV6-5 and TRBJ2-1; D is unresolved. The CDR3 length is 15 residues. The V end lost 0 bases, the J end lost 6 bases, and 12 bases lay between the germline ends. The germline CDR1 and CDR2 sequences are MNHEY and SVGAGI. The CDR3 is CASSYSGWGANEQFF. CDR3 sequence (DNA): TGTGCCAGCAGTTACTCGGGGTGGGGTGCCAATGAGCAGTTCTTC.

The sample holds a few counts of this clone. This chain links TRBV28 with TRBJ1-5; 8 nucleotides match TRBD1. V lost 6 bases and J lost 6; bases outside the gene matches: 10. This CDR3 is 15 amino acids long. In germline, CDR1 is MDHEN, CDR2 SYDVKM. DNA for the CDR3: TGTGCCAGCAGACAACTACAGGGGGAGAGTCAGCCCCAGCATTTT. Its protein is CASRQLQGESQPQHF. Based on the CDR3 plus reference TRBV28 and TRBJ1-5, the full variable domain is DVKVTQSSRYLVKRTGEKVFLECVQDMDHENMFWYRQDPGLGLRLIYFSYDVKMKEKGDIPEGYSVSREKKERFSLILESASTNQTSMYLCASRQLQGESQPQHFGDGTRLSIL.

This clone was found a few times. The V and J genes are TRBV29-1 and TRBJ1-1; 8 bases agree with TRBD1. Germline V gene sequence: CDR1 SQVTM, CDR2 ANQGSEA. Trimming cost V 3 bases and J 4 bases; bases outside gene matches: 7. The CDR3 is 14 amino acids. The CDR3 DNA sequence: TGCAGCGTTGAGCGGGTGGACAGGGTCACTGAAGCTTTCTTT. The encoded protein is CSVERVDRVTEAFF.

Details on this clone: The junction differs from germline at one of its ends, possibly a read error. The V call is TRBV7-7, the J call TRBJ2-5; D uncertain. This CDR3 contains 14 residues. Per germline, CDR1 SSHAT and CDR2 FNYEAQ (reference sequence). The CDR3 DNA follows: TGTGCTAGCAGCCCACCCGGAGCCACGGAGACCCAGTACTTC. Amino acid sequence: CASSPPGATETQYF.

The V gene is TRBV5-4, the J gene TRBJ1-3; D gene ambiguous. Germline assignment: CDR1 SGHNT and CDR2 YYREEE (reference sequence). The CDR3 has 16 residues. V was pared by 7 bases and J by 3 bases, with 20 bases between. The DNA for the CDR3 is TGTGCCAGCGCCCTCGGATCCGGGGAGAGTGGAAACACCATATATTTT. Encoded protein: CASALGSGESGNTIYF.

This clone was counted a few times. The chain is built from TRBV10-3 and TRBJ2-5; 7 positions match TRBD1. Germline CDR1 is ENHRY and CDR2 is SYGVKD. V shed 7 bases and J 0 bases; nucleotides not matched to a gene: 8. The CDR3 is made up of 15 amino acids. The CDR3 region has the DNA TGTGCCATCAATAACGGGACAGTGTACCAAGAGACCCAGTACTTC. Its translation: CAINNGTVYQETQYF.

The chain recombines TRBV7-9 with TRBJ2-5; 7 nucleotides agree with TRBD1. CDR1 is SEHNR and CDR2 is FQNEAQ in the germline V gene (reference sequence). The CDR3 totals 16 residues. The ends lost 6 bases at V and 0 bases at J; junction bases unmatched: 10. CDR3 in amino acids: CASRPRDSGHQETQYF. For the CDR3, the DNA is TGTGCCAGCAGGCCTCGGGACAGTGGTCACCAAGAGACCCAGTACTTC.

Concerning this clone: At the DNA level, this CDR3 is encoded by other sequences in the same sample as well. This chain uses TRBV27 with TRBJ1-5; D ambiguous. V shed 5 bases and J shed 0 bases, with 8 bases lying between them. This CDR3 spans 14 amino acids. The germline V gene encodes CDR1 MNHEY and CDR2 SMNVEV (reference sequence). The CDR3 sequence: CASSPGGSNQPQHF. The CDR3 DNA reads TGTGCCAGCAGTCCGGGTGGTAGCAATCAGCCCCAGCATTTT.

This clone was recorded once. The rearrangement joins TRBV25-1 to TRBJ1-6, with a possible D match to TRBD1 (5 bases). There are 14 residues in the CDR3. The V gene lost 5 bases and the J gene lost 10 bases, with 15 bases spanning the gap. Germline V gene sequence: CDR1 MGHDK, CDR2 SYGVNS. As DNA, the CDR3 is TGTGCCAGCAGTTCCGGGGCCGGGGACTCACCCCTCCACTTT. Residues: CASSSGAGDSPLHF.

This chain's CDR3 is CASSLADRGYEQYF. The CDR3 region has the DNA TGTGCCAGCAGCTTGGCCGACAGGGGCTACGAGCAGTACTTC. The rearrangement uses TRBV5-6 and TRBJ2-7; 8 bases align to TRBD1. Germline CDR1 SGHDT, CDR2 YYEEEE. CDR3 length equals 14 residues. V was pared by 0 bases and J by 3 bases, with 2 bases of the junction left unmatched.

A single count supports this clone. The chain is built from TRBV30 and TRBJ1-2, with unresolved D. V shed 0 bases and J shed 4 bases, with 9 bases lying between them. Germline CDR1 is GTSNPN and CDR2 is SVGIG (reference sequence). The CDR3 consists of 13 residues. The CDR3 nucleotides read TGTGCCTGGAGTGTGGCCGGCGGCTATGGCTACACCTTC. Translation: CAWSVAGGYGYTF.

This clone showed up just a few times. The V call is TRBV6-5, the J call TRBJ2-5, with D tentatively TRBD2 (5 bases). From germline, CDR1 is MNHEY and CDR2 SVGAGI. This CDR3 spans 11 amino acids. V was cut by 6 bases and J by 7 bases, with 9 bases left in between. CDR3 loop: CASSTEGTQYF. CDR3 DNA sequence: TGTGCCAGCAGCACTGAGGGGACCCAGTACTTC.

The chain links TRBV10-3 to TRBJ2-5, with 7 bases aligning to TRBD1. Germline CDR1 ENHRY, CDR2 SYGVKD. CDR3 length: 14 amino acids. The junction had 6 bases not matched to a gene; V was cut back by 8 bases and J by 0 bases. CDR3: CAIRTGDNQETQYF. The CDR3 region has the DNA TGTGCCATCCGGACAGGTGACAACCAAGAGACCCAGTACTTC.

In its sample, this clone was seen a few times. The chain carries TRBV11-2 and TRBJ2-3; TRBD2 agrees at 7 bases. From germline, CDR1 is SGHAT and CDR2 FQNNGV. This CDR3 has 14 amino acids. V gave up 3 bases and J gave up 5 bases; unmatched junction bases: 5. The CDR3: CASSFSGGEDTQYF. In DNA, the CDR3 is TGTGCCAGCAGCTTTTCGGGGGGTGAAGATACGCAGTATTTT.

This clone was seen only once. V usage is TRBV4-1 and J usage is TRBJ1-4; D is ambiguous. There are 17 residues in the CDR3. Trimming shortened V by 5 bases and J by 0 bases, and 16 bases separated the two germline ends. Germline CDR1 MGHRA, CDR2 YSYEKL. CDR3 DNA sequence: TGCGCCAGCAGCGTGCGTATAGGGCCACCAACTAATGAAAAACTGTTTTTT. It codes for CASSVRIGPPTNEKLFF.

The chain combines TRBV7-9 with TRBJ2-7; the match to TRBD1 covers 10 bases. The length of the CDR3 is 14 residues. Per the germline V gene, CDR1 is SEHNR and CDR2 is FQNEAQ (reference sequence). Trimming took 4 bases from V and 4 from J; bases not matched to a gene: 4. The CDR3 coding sequence is TGTGCCAGCAGCTCCGGGACAGGGGAGTACGAGCAGTACTTC. Translating it yields CASSSGTGEYEQYF. The entire variable domain, with the rest obtained from reference TRBV7-9 and TRBJ2-7, is as follows: DTGVSQNPRHKITKRGQNVTFRCDPISEHNRLYWYRQTLGQGPEFLTYFQNEAQLEKSRLLSDRFSAERPKGSFSTLEIQRTEQGDSAMYLCASSSGTGEYEQYFGPGTRLTVT.